Below, one TCR beta chain is given with its context. Its target is unknown. The data belong to a study of cytomegalovirus exposure and HLA in healthy donors. Study findings and constraints: Being productive about 87% or about 30% of the time was typical of most TCR beta V segments in an earlier analysis. Across donors, presence/absence analyses took sequencing depth to be roughly uniform.

This CDR3 is built from 14 residues. J was trimmed by 5 bases and V by 5 bases; bases with no gene match: 8. Germline V lookup: CDR1 MNHNS, CDR2 SASEGT. The PCR employed 60 Vbeta primers together with 13 Jbeta primers. Assay: immunoSEQ multiplex PCR; the TCRdb copy retains only in-frame clones and omits some. Of more than 150,000 clones listed, roughly 82% are singletons. The genes are TRBV6-1 and TRBJ2-7; 8 nucleotides line up with TRBD1. This TCR was sampled from a woman in her fifties or sixties in good health and CMV-seropositive. The sequenced sample consisted of PBMCs. CDR3 in amino acids: CASSRKTTGDEQYF. The CDR3 DNA follows: TGTGCCAGCAGTCGCAAAACGACAGGGGACGAGCAGTACTTC.